This is a list of T cell receptor beta chains from one sample in a study of cytotoxic CD8 clonotypes in ibrutinib-treated CLL. Here immunoSEQ multiplex PCR was the method, and the copy in TCRdb shows in-frame clones only, minus some. The sample carries some 300,000 clones, roughly 80% recorded once. Material: PBMCs, obtained before ibrutinib treatment. The receptors shown here come from a human donor with chronic lymphocytic leukemia. CDR3s include the opening cysteine and the closing phenylalanine or tryptophan. A D gene is named only where the DNA matches it firmly. Size is omitted from some rows. Given values are once, few, many or a class for expanded clones.

abundance: .
v_gene: TRBV7-9
d_gene: TRBD2
j_gene: TRBJ2-1
CDR3aa: CASLSGSYEQFF
CDR3nt: TGTGCCAGCCTCAGCGGGAGTTATGAGCAGTTCTTC

abundance: .
v_gene: TRBV19
d_gene: .
j_gene: TRBJ2-4
CDR3aa: CASTPSSYVVKNIQYF
CDR3nt: TGTGCCAGTACCCCGTCCTCCTACGTCGTCAAAAACATTCAGTACTTC

abundance: once
v_gene: TRBV4-1
d_gene: TRBD2
j_gene: TRBJ2-7
CDR3aa: CASSQGRSGRANYEQYF
CDR3nt: TGCGCCAGCAGCCAGGGACGTAGCGGGAGAGCAAACTACGAGCAGTACTTC

abundance: few
v_gene: TRBV6-6
d_gene: .
j_gene: TRBJ2-7
CDR3aa: CASGVAGEQYF
CDR3nt: TGTGCCAGCGGGGTTGCGGGGGAGCAGTACTTC

abundance: .
v_gene: TRBV18
d_gene: TRBD2
j_gene: TRBJ2-1
CDR3aa: CASSLRTSGDNEQFF
CDR3nt: TGTGCCAGCTCACTAAGGACTAGCGGAGACAATGAGCAGTTCTTC

abundance: .
v_gene: TRBV5-6
d_gene: .
j_gene: TRBJ2-7
CDR3aa: CASSLYEFLSYEQYF
CDR3nt: TGTGCCAGCAGCTTGTACGAGTTCCTCTCCTACGAGCAGTACTTC

abundance: .
v_gene: TRBV6-5
d_gene: TRBD2
j_gene: TRBJ2-2
CDR3aa: CATGASGKVGELFF
CDR3nt: TGTGCCACGGGGGCTAGCGGGAAAGTCGGGGAGCTGTTTTTT

abundance: .
v_gene: TRBV7-8
d_gene: TRBD1
j_gene: TRBJ2-7
CDR3aa: CASSLAQTGSSYEQYF
CDR3nt: TGTGCCAGCAGCTTAGCGCAGACAGGGAGTTCCTACGAGCAGTACTTC

abundance: .
v_gene: TRBV4-1
d_gene: TRBD2
j_gene: TRBJ2-2
CDR3aa: CASSQGLAGNTGELFF
CDR3nt: TGCGCCAGCAGCCAGGGACTAGCGGGGAACACCGGGGAGCTGTTTTTT

abundance: .
v_gene: TRBV15
d_gene: .
j_gene: TRBJ2-3
CDR3aa: CATSREGAAGATDTQYF
CDR3nt: TGTGCCACCAGCAGAGAGGGGGCGGCGGGGGCCACAGATACGCAGTATTTT

abundance: .
v_gene: TRBV5-1
d_gene: .
j_gene: TRBJ2-2
CDR3aa: CASSRDFPSNTGELFF
CDR3nt: TGCGCCAGCAGTAGGGACTTCCCATCGAACACCGGGGAGCTGTTTTTT

abundance: .
v_gene: TRBV13
d_gene: TRBD2
j_gene: TRBJ2-5
CDR3aa: CASSPGLAGVVETQYF
CDR3nt: TGTGCCAGCAGCCCGGGACTAGCGGGAGTCGTGGAGACCCAGTACTTC

abundance: .
v_gene: TRBV4-2
d_gene: TRBD1
j_gene: TRBJ1-5
CDR3aa: CASSQGGQGLAVSNQPQHF
CDR3nt: TGTGCCAGCAGCCAGGGGGGACAGGGGCTCGCCGTTAGCAATCAGCCCCAGCATTTT

abundance: once
v_gene: TRBV7-6
d_gene: TRBD2
j_gene: TRBJ2-3
CDR3aa: CASSLASGGPSSTDTQYF
CDR3nt: TGTGCCAGCAGCTTAGCGTCGGGAGGCCCCTCTAGCACAGATACGCAGTATTTT

abundance: .
v_gene: TRBV15
d_gene: TRBD2
j_gene: TRBJ2-5
CDR3aa: CATSRRMREGQETQYF
CDR3nt: TGTGCCACCAGCAGACGTATGCGGGAGGGACAAGAGACCCAGTACTTC

abundance: once
v_gene: TRBV5-6
d_gene: .
j_gene: TRBJ1-1
CDR3aa: CASSLTLNTEAFF
CDR3nt: TGTGCCAGCAGCCTAACCCTGAACACTGAAGCTTTCTTT

abundance: .
v_gene: TRBV9
d_gene: .
j_gene: TRBJ1-4
CDR3aa: CASSVEGRPAGKLFF
CDR3nt: TGTGCCAGCAGCGTAGAGGGGCGTCCAGCCGGAAAACTGTTTTTT

abundance: .
v_gene: TRBV19
d_gene: .
j_gene: TRBJ2-2
CDR3aa: CASSKTRLSTGELFF
CDR3nt: TGTGCCAGTAGTAAAACAAGGCTAAGCACCGGGGAGCTGTTTTTT

abundance: .
v_gene: TRBV4-3
d_gene: .
j_gene: TRBJ2-1
CDR3aa: CASSQERRDLSYNEQFF
CDR3nt: TGCGCCAGCAGCCAAGAGAGGAGGGATTTGTCCTACAATGAGCAGTTCTTC

abundance: .
v_gene: TRBV2
d_gene: .
j_gene: TRBJ1-3
CDR3aa: CASRETQGRPGNTIYF
CDR3nt: TGTGCCAGCAGAGAGACTCAGGGGCGTCCTGGAAACACCATATATTTT

abundance: .
v_gene: TRBV7-2
d_gene: .
j_gene: TRBJ1-1
CDR3aa: CASSLASAREAFF
CDR3nt: TGTGCCAGCAGCTTAGCATCCGCCAGGGAAGCTTTCTTT

abundance: .
v_gene: TRBV7-8
d_gene: TRBD2
j_gene: TRBJ2-2
CDR3aa: CAIAGVNTGELFF
CDR3nt: TGTGCCATCGCGGGGGTTAACACCGGGGAGCTGTTTTTT

abundance: .
v_gene: TRBV19
d_gene: .
j_gene: TRBJ1-5
CDR3aa: CASSIWGNDQPQHF
CDR3nt: TGTGCCAGTAGTATTTGGGGAAACGATCAGCCCCAGCATTTT

abundance: .
v_gene: TRBV6-5
d_gene: .
j_gene: TRBJ2-7
CDR3aa: CASSSAGYEQYF
CDR3nt: TGTGCCAGCAGTTCTGCGGGCTACGAGCAGTACTTC

abundance: .
v_gene: TRBV10-3
d_gene: .
j_gene: TRBJ1-4
CDR3aa: CAISDGPGYEKLFF
CDR3nt: TGTGCCATCAGCGACGGCCCAGGTTATGAAAAACTGTTTTTT

abundance: .
v_gene: TRBV6-5
d_gene: .
j_gene: TRBJ1-3
CDR3aa: CASSLSLGFGNTIYF
CDR3nt: TGTGCCAGCAGTTTATCTTTGGGTTTTGGAAACACCATATATTTT

abundance: .
v_gene: TRBV19
d_gene: TRBD2
j_gene: TRBJ2-3
CDR3aa: CASSIGLASTDTQYF
CDR3nt: TGTGCCAGTAGTATAGGACTAGCCAGCACAGATACGCAGTATTTT

abundance: few
v_gene: TRBV27
d_gene: .
j_gene: TRBJ2-7
CDR3aa: CASSLTGLYEQYF
CDR3nt: TGTGCCAGCAGTTTAACAGGGCTATACGAGCAGTACTTC

abundance: .
v_gene: TRBV7-2
d_gene: TRBD2
j_gene: TRBJ2-5
CDR3aa: CASSLEGLAGETQYF
CDR3nt: TGTGCCAGCAGCTTAGAGGGACTAGCGGGGGAGACCCAGTACTTC

abundance: .
v_gene: TRBV28
d_gene: .
j_gene: TRBJ2-7
CDR3aa: CASSLSRGEQYF
CDR3nt: TGTGCCAGCAGTTTGAGCAGGGGCGAGCAGTACTTC

abundance: .
v_gene: TRBV11-2
d_gene: .
j_gene: TRBJ2-1
CDR3aa: CASSLVGSWVDEQFF
CDR3nt: TGTGCCAGCAGCTTAGTGGGGTCTTGGGTCGATGAGCAGTTCTTC

abundance: .
v_gene: TRBV4-2
d_gene: .
j_gene: TRBJ2-5
CDR3aa: CASSQEGLLYQETQYF
CDR3nt: TGTGCCAGCAGCCAAGAAGGGTTGCTATACCAAGAGACCCAGTACTTC

abundance: .
v_gene: TRBV9
d_gene: .
j_gene: TRBJ2-2
CDR3aa: CASSPDPYTGELFF
CDR3nt: TGTGCCAGCAGTCCCGATCCATACACCGGGGAGCTGTTTTTT

abundance: .
v_gene: TRBV6-1
d_gene: TRBD2
j_gene: TRBJ2-1
CDR3aa: CASSAAGGVYNEQFF
CDR3nt: TGTGCCAGCAGTGCCGCGGGGGGGGTATACAATGAGCAGTTCTTC

abundance: .
v_gene: TRBV29-1
d_gene: .
j_gene: TRBJ1-1
CDR3aa: CSVSDRNTEAFF
CDR3nt: TGCAGCGTCAGTGATCGGAACACTGAAGCTTTCTTT

abundance: .
v_gene: TRBV27
d_gene: .
j_gene: TRBJ2-7
CDR3aa: CASSFGRESYEQYF
CDR3nt: TGTGCCAGCAGTTTCGGCAGGGAGAGCTACGAGCAGTACTTC

abundance: few
v_gene: TRBV4-1
d_gene: TRBD2
j_gene: TRBJ2-3
CDR3aa: CASSQGGGDTQYF
CDR3nt: TGCGCCAGCAGCCAAGGGGGAGGGGATACGCAGTATTTT

abundance: few
v_gene: TRBV9
d_gene: .
j_gene: TRBJ2-7
CDR3aa: CASSVGSHEQYF
CDR3nt: TGTGCCAGCAGCGTAGGGTCCCACGAGCAGTACTTC

abundance: .
v_gene: TRBV27
d_gene: .
j_gene: TRBJ2-7
CDR3aa: CASSLSGAGYEQYF
CDR3nt: TGTGCCAGCAGTTTGTCGGGAGCCGGGTACGAGCAGTACTTC

abundance: .
v_gene: TRBV4-3
d_gene: TRBD1
j_gene: TRBJ1-1
CDR3aa: CASSQRGDRDTEAFF
CDR3nt: TGCGCCAGCAGCCAACGGGGCGACAGGGACACTGAAGCTTTCTTT

abundance: .
v_gene: TRBV7-6
d_gene: TRBD2
j_gene: TRBJ2-3
CDR3aa: CASSLRLAGVGDTQYF
CDR3nt: TGTGCCAGCAGCTTAAGACTAGCGGGAGTTGGAGATACGCAGTATTTT

abundance: .
v_gene: TRBV18
d_gene: .
j_gene: TRBJ1-4
CDR3aa: CASSPRVATNEKLFF
CDR3nt: TGTGCCAGCTCACCACGGGTAGCAACTAATGAAAAACTGTTTTTT

abundance: .
v_gene: TRBV5-1
d_gene: TRBD2
j_gene: TRBJ2-7
CDR3aa: CASSLGSGDSYEQYF
CDR3nt: TGCGCCAGCAGCTTGGGTAGCGGGGACTCCTACGAGCAGTACTTC

abundance: .
v_gene: TRBV5-1
d_gene: .
j_gene: TRBJ2-7
CDR3aa: CASSVGDGGSYEQYF
CDR3nt: TGCGCCAGCAGTGTCGGAGATGGGGGCTCCTACGAGCAGTACTTC

abundance: .
v_gene: TRBV27
d_gene: TRBD2
j_gene: TRBJ2-5
CDR3aa: CASSLHTTSGRVGTQYF
CDR3nt: TGTGCCAGCAGTTTACATACGACTAGCGGGAGGGTTGGGACCCAGTACTTC

abundance: .
v_gene: TRBV27
d_gene: .
j_gene: TRBJ2-3
CDR3aa: CASSLLQDFSTDTQYF
CDR3nt: TGTGCCAGCAGTTTACTTCAGGACTTTAGCACAGATACGCAGTATTTT

abundance: .
v_gene: TRBV18
d_gene: .
j_gene: TRBJ2-3
CDR3aa: CASSPADTQYF
CDR3nt: TGTGCCAGCTCACCAGCAGATACGCAGTATTTT

abundance: once
v_gene: TRBV18
d_gene: .
j_gene: TRBJ1-1
CDR3aa: CASSPIRAPLANTEAFF
CDR3nt: TGTGCCAGCTCACCAATCAGGGCACCACTGGCGAACACTGAAGCTTTCTTT

abundance: .
v_gene: TRBV10-1
d_gene: TRBD1
j_gene: TRBJ2-7
CDR3aa: CASSEPRTGLGYEQYF
CDR3nt: TGCGCCAGCAGTGAGCCCCGGACAGGGCTGGGGTACGAGCAGTACTTC

abundance: .
v_gene: TRBV7-9
d_gene: TRBD1
j_gene: TRBJ2-5
CDR3aa: CASSFGQVETQYF
CDR3nt: TGTGCCAGCAGCTTTGGACAGGTAGAGACCCAGTACTTC